Below, 27 T cell receptor beta chains from the same sample are listed, as sequenced in a study of control samples from healthy donors and cancer patients. The method was immunoSEQ multiplex PCR; TCRdb's version includes in-frame clones alone and lacks a portion of them. The sample lists fewer than 60,000 clones, 87% occurring once. Sequencing was performed on PBMCs. These receptors were collected from a woman aged 55-70 years with lung cancer.

This sequence joins TRBV9 and TRBJ2-1, with D uncertain. Germline CDR1 is SGDLS and CDR2 is YYNGEE. CDR3 length: 18 amino acids. V was shortened by 0 bases and J by 1 base, with 17 bases between the two germline ends. Here the CDR3 reads CASSVDPVGRISYNEQFF. CDR3 nucleotide sequence: TGTGCCAGCAGCGTAGATCCCGTCGGCCGTATTTCCTACAATGAGCAGTTCTTC.

The genes are TRBV5-1 and TRBJ1-5; 7 bases agree with TRBD1. Looked up from germline, CDR1 is SGHRS and CDR2 is YFSETQ. Trimming removed 5 bases from V and 3 bases from J; junction bases left unmatched: 17. The CDR3 is made up of 18 amino acids. CDR3 residues: CASSPDPGQRKINQPQHF. The CDR3 DNA follows: TGCGCCAGCAGTCCCGATCCGGGACAGAGGAAGATCAATCAGCCCCAGCATTTT.

V gene TRBV3-1 (or the pseudogene TRBV3-2) combines with J gene TRBJ1-2; TRBD1 matches 8 bases. Germline-derived CDR1 and CDR2 are LGHDT and YNNKEL (reference sequence). This CDR3 is 15 amino acids long. Germline trimming cut 4 bases from V and 2 bases from J; bases unmatched to any gene: 6. CDR3 in amino acids: CASSRGTGENYGYTF. The CDR3 DNA is TGTGCCAGCAGCCGGGGGACAGGCGAGAACTATGGCTACACCTTC.

The CDR3 here is CASSPLGSEAFF. CDR3 nucleotide sequence: TGTGCCAGCAGTCCACTCGGGTCCGAAGCTTTCTTT. The chain uses TRBV27 and TRBJ1-1; no reliable D call. The CDR3 sequence is 12 residues long. Germline assignment: CDR1 MNHEY and CDR2 SMNVEV (reference sequence). V was cut by 5 bases and J by 8 bases, with 12 bases left in between.

Comments on this clone: In the same sample, other DNA sequences code for this CDR3. The chain employs TRBV4-1 and TRBJ2-5; TRBD2 might be the D (6 bases). The CDR3 is made up of 13 amino acids. The V end was cut by 3 bases, the J end by 4 bases, with 9 bases between. Germline V gene lookup returns CDR1 MGHRA and CDR2 YSYEKL. The CDR3 region has the DNA TGCGCCAGCAGCCAGTGGAGGGGAGAGACCCAGTACTTC. Its protein product is CASSQWRGETQYF.

V and J are TRBV11-1 and TRBJ1-1, with D possibly matching TRBD1 (6 bases). CDR1 is SGHAT and CDR2 is FQDESV in the germline V gene (reference sequence). This CDR3 is built from 12 residues. V lost 8 bases and J 8 bases, leaving 15 bases between the germline ends. The CDR3 DNA sequence: TGTGCCAGCGGGATCGGGACACTAGAAGCTTTCTTT. Its protein is CASGIGTLEAFF.

The genes are TRBV7-9 and TRBJ2-1; 8 positions match TRBD2. V shed 5 bases and J 7 bases; nucleotides not matched to a gene: 16. The germline V gene encodes CDR1 SEHNR and CDR2 FQNEAQ (reference sequence). The CDR3 is made up of 17 amino acids. In DNA, the CDR3 is TGTGCCAGCAGCAAAAGACCCGGGACTAGGTCCTGGAATGAGCAGTTCTTC. Amino acid sequence: CASSKRPGTRSWNEQFF.

The chain links TRBV2 to TRBJ2-3; 9 bases agree with TRBD2. The length of the CDR3 is 18 residues. CDR1 SNHLY and CDR2 FYNNEI come from the germline V gene. Losses at the gene ends were 1 base for V and 1 base for J; bases not matched to a gene: 9. The CDR3 region has the DNA TGTGCCAGCAGTGAAGGACCTCGAGCGGGGGGTCGCACAGATACGCAGTATTTT. It is translated as CASSEGPRAGGRTDTQYF.

This clone was seen many times. This chain uses TRBV6-5 with TRBJ1-1, with TRBD1 identical over 10 bases. V dropped 5 bases and J dropped 6; count of bases not matched to a gene: 6. Germline V gene sequence: CDR1 MNHEY, CDR2 SVGAGI. The CDR3 is 14 amino acids. As DNA, the CDR3 is TGTGCCAGCAGTCTCTCCGGGACAGGGGCTGAAGCTTTCTTT. Residues: CASSLSGTGAEAFF.

The chain links TRBV3-1 (or the pseudogene TRBV3-2) to TRBJ2-3; the D is unclear. Germline assignment: CDR1 LGHDT and CDR2 YNNKEL (reference sequence). This CDR3 comprises 13 residues. V was clipped by 1 base and J by 6 bases, with 8 bases between them. Written as DNA, the CDR3 is TGTGCCAGCAGCCAAGCGGGTCGGGATACGCAGTATTTT. Its translation is CASSQAGRDTQYF.

The CDR3 reads CASSADRGREPQHF. CDR3 DNA: TGTGCCAGCAGTGCCGACAGGGGAAGGGAGCCCCAGCATTTT. The chain recombines TRBV2 with TRBJ1-5, with 8 bases that match TRBD1. This CDR3 region has 14 residues. V was clipped by 4 bases and J by 8 bases; unmatched bases: 7. From germline, CDR1 is SNHLY and CDR2 FYNNEI.

V is TRBV2 and J is TRBJ2-7; D unclear. The CDR3 is made up of 11 amino acids. V dropped 6 bases and J dropped 4 bases, with 7 bases sitting between them. The germline CDR1 and CDR2 sequences are SNHLY and FYNNEI. The CDR3 bases are TGTGCCAGCAGCGGACGTTACGAGCAGTACTTC. Protein product: CASSGRYEQYF.

The CDR3 sequence is CASSVLSGRAPNEQYF. The CDR3 DNA reads TGTGCCAGCAGCGTTCTTAGCGGGAGGGCCCCGAACGAGCAGTACTTC. The rearrangement links TRBV9 to TRBJ2-7, with 11 positions matching TRBD2. The CDR3 covers 16 residues. The V segment lost 2 bases and the J segment 5 bases; nucleotides outside the gene matches: 9. CDR1 is SGDLS, CDR2 YYNGEE, per germline.

The rearrangement uses TRBV16 and TRBJ1-2; D unclear. There are 17 residues in the CDR3. Trimming removed 4 bases from V and 3 bases from J, with 21 bases in between. The germline CDR1 and CDR2 sequences are KGHSY and FQNENV. The CDR3 sequence is CASSPLREGSKDYGYTF. CDR3 in DNA: TGTGCCAGCAGCCCCCTAAGGGAAGGGTCTAAGGACTATGGCTACACCTTC.

The chain couples TRBV19 to TRBJ2-7, with TRBD1 identical over 8 bases. The V gene end was trimmed by 1 base and the J gene end by 2 bases; junction bases not matched to a gene: 4. The CDR3 covers 15 residues. Germline V lookup: CDR1 LNHDA, CDR2 SQIVND (reference sequence). The CDR3 nucleotides read TGTGCCAGTAGTATAGCGTTGGGACAGGCCTACGAGCAGTACTTC. Translated, it gives CASSIALGQAYEQYF.

This chain joins TRBV24-1 and TRBJ2-3, with TRBD2 matching over 12 bases. Germline CDR1 is KGHDR and CDR2 is SFDVKD. The V and J ends lost 4 bases and 4 bases, in that order; junction bases with no gene match: 11. This CDR3 region has 18 residues. The CDR3 loop is CATSDSRSSGGAPDTQYF. The CDR3 nucleotides read TGTGCCACCAGTGACTCAAGGTCTAGCGGGGGGGCCCCAGATACGCAGTATTTT.

The chain uses TRBV2 and TRBJ1-5; 8 nucleotides match TRBD1. This CDR3 has 13 residues. The J segment lost 7 bases and the V segment lost 8 bases, leaving 7 bases of the junction unmatched. Germline lookup yields CDR1 SNHLY and CDR2 FYNNEI. CDR3 region: CASAGTGQQPQHF. The CDR3 region has the DNA TGTGCCAGCGCCGGGACAGGACAACAGCCCCAGCATTTT.

This chain connects TRBV19 to TRBJ2-3, with D possibly called TRBD1 or TRBD2 (5 bases each). The CDR3 is made up of 15 amino acids. The V gene lost 3 bases and the J gene lost 0 bases, with 10 bases spanning the gap. Germline V gene data show CDR1 as LNHDA and CDR2 as SQIVND (reference sequence). The CDR3 DNA is TGTGCCAGTAGTATGGGACCCCTTAGCACAGATACGCAGTATTTT. It codes for CASSMGPLSTDTQYF.

The rearrangement joins TRBV28 to TRBJ1-2, with D perhaps TRBD1 (6 bases). The germline V and J ends were trimmed by 8 bases and 7 bases, with 17 bases remaining between them. The V gene's germline CDR1 is MDHEN and CDR2 SYDVKM. This CDR3 is 13 amino acids long. Here the CDR3 reads CASLDRGAIGYTF. CDR3 bases: TGTGCCAGCCTGGATAGGGGGGCGATTGGCTACACCTTC.

This clone appeared a single time. CDR3 DNA sequence: TGCGCCAGCAGCCCCTCAGGGGGAGCGGGAAACACCATATATTTT. Translating it yields CASSPSGGAGNTIYF. The chain employs TRBV5-1 and TRBJ1-3, with 7 bases aligning to TRBD1. Trimming at V came to 4 bases and at J to 4 bases, leaving 8 bases not matched to a gene. Germline V lookup: CDR1 SGHRS, CDR2 YFSETQ. The CDR3 covers 15 residues.

The chain joins TRBV28 to TRBJ2-2; D may match TRBD1 or TRBD2 (5 bases each). Trimming shortened V by 5 bases and J by 1 base, and 11 bases separated the two germline ends. The CDR3 extends over 15 amino acids. Looked up from germline, CDR1 is MDHEN and CDR2 is SYDVKM. This chain's CDR3 is CASSSPGRNTGELFF. CDR3 in DNA: TGTGCCAGCAGTAGTCCGGGGCGGAACACCGGGGAGCTGTTTTTT.

The table lists this clone with a count of one. The chain couples TRBV11-2 to TRBJ2-7; D not resolved. Per germline, CDR1 SGHAT and CDR2 FQNNGV. The germline V and J ends were trimmed by 4 bases and 2 bases, with 9 bases remaining between them. This CDR3 comprises 13 residues. The CDR3 protein is CASSSPPAYEQYF. The CDR3 bases are TGTGCCAGCAGCTCCCCTCCGGCCTACGAGCAGTACTTC.

The chain combines TRBV7-8 with TRBJ1-3; D is undetermined. Germline values: CDR1 SGHVS, CDR2 FQNEAQ. There are 13 residues in the CDR3. Trimming stripped 4 bases from V and 7 bases from J, with 11 bases between. Here the CDR3 DNA reads TGTGCCAGCAGCTGGAGTCGCCGGAACACCATATATTTT. Its translation is CASSWSRRNTIYF.

The gene calls are TRBV7-2 and TRBJ1-5, with D unclear. The germline V gene has CDR1 SGHTA and CDR2 FQGNSA. V lost 5 bases to trimming and J lost 6 bases, with 8 bases between them. This CDR3 has 12 amino acids. CDR3 DNA sequence: TGTGCCAGCAGCCGGGAGGCTCAGCCCCAGCATTTT. The encoded protein is CASSREAQPQHF.

The V gene is TRBV2, the J gene TRBJ1-5; a weak D match, TRBD1 (6 bases). From germline, CDR1 is SNHLY and CDR2 FYNNEI. This CDR3 contains 14 residues. Trimming left V 7 bases short and J 4 bases short, with 14 bases between. In DNA form, the CDR3 reads TGTGCCAGCAATCAGGGGTCGTCGAATCAGCCCCAGCATTTT. Its translation: CASNQGSSNQPQHF. The full variable domain, its missing parts supplied by reference TRBV2 and TRBJ1-5, is EPEVTQTPSHQVTQMGQEVILRCVPISNHLYFYWYRQILGQKVEFLVSFYNNEISEKSEIFDDQFSVERPDGSNFTLKIRSTKLEDSAMYFCASNQGSSNQPQHFGDGTRLSIL.

The chain links TRBV18 to TRBJ2-3; TRBD2 aligns across 7 bases. CDR1 is KGHSH, CDR2 LQKENI, per germline. The length of the CDR3 is 15 residues. V lost 3 bases, J lost 0 bases, and 3 bases stayed unmatched. CDR3 sequence (DNA): TGTGCCAGCTCACCGGGACTAACCAGCACAGATACGCAGTATTTT. Its protein product is CASSPGLTSTDTQYF.

The genes are TRBV19 and TRBJ1-1, with 7 bases that match TRBD1. Per the germline V gene, CDR1 is LNHDA and CDR2 is SQIVND (reference sequence). CDR3 length: 15 residues. With 8 bases clipped from V and 3 bases from J, the junction kept 12 bases outside the gene matches. CDR3 nucleotide sequence: TGTGCCAGTGGGGAGGGGGCGCATTTGTACACTGAAGCTTTCTTT. Amino acids: CASGEGAHLYTEAFF.